A single sample is the source of the 22 T cell receptor beta chains below, sequenced in a study of T cells in Graves' hyperthyroidism and ophthalmopathy (dated by TCRdb to the late 2010s). Receptor amplification or capture employed multiplex PCR. Sequencing took place on an Illumina HiSeq 2000. The TCR beta CDR3 regions were amplified from the RNA transcripts. The first round of RT-PCR for the TCR CDR3 was performed with the HTBI primer set and the Qiagen OneStep RT-PCR kit. The public reads were run again by TCRdb, first through fastp at Q25 and then through MiXCR, and only productive beta chains were kept. Every entry covers one CDR3 protein and lists the most common genes and DNA from its rows. The sample table lists about 400,000 distinct CDR3 sequences, about 15% of them with a count of one. The ten largest clones represent about 30% of the sample. The sequenced sample was blood. These receptors came from a woman between 18 and 29 years old with Graves' hyperthyroidism that later progressed to Graves' ophthalmopathy.

The sample holds a few counts of this clonotype. The V and J genes are TRBV7-9 and TRBJ2-1, with D unresolved. The CDR3 covers 12 residues. Trimming left V 3 bases short and J 5 bases short, with 5 bases between. Germline V gives CDR1 SEHNR, CDR2 FQNEAQ (reference sequence). The CDR3: CASSLIHNEQFF. Here the CDR3 DNA reads TGTGCCAGCAGCTTGATTCACAATGAGCAGTTCTTC.

This clonotype was seen ten or more times. The chain joins TRBV28 to TRBJ2-7, with D tentatively TRBD2 (5 bases). From germline, CDR1 is MDHEN and CDR2 SYDVKM. Trimming stripped 7 bases from V and 3 bases from J, with 16 bases between. This CDR3 region has 14 residues. The CDR3 DNA reads TGTGCCAGCATCGGTACCGGGGAGAGCTACGAGCAGTACTTC. It is translated as CASIGTGESYEQYF.

This clonotype was recorded at least ten times. The chain combines TRBV7-9 with TRBJ2-7; D possibly corresponds to TRBD2 (6 bases). The CDR3 loop spans 12 amino acids. Trimming took off 4 bases at V and 4 bases at J, with 8 bases between the two ends. CDR1 and CDR2 (germline): SEHNR, FQNEAQ (reference sequence). The CDR3 here is CASSSGLYEQYF. Here the CDR3 DNA reads TGTGCCAGCAGCTCGGGACTGTACGAGCAGTACTTC.

This clonotype was seen repeatedly, ten times or more. The genes are TRBV28 and TRBJ2-1; weak D call: TRBD2 (7 bases). This CDR3 has 16 residues. V lost 7 bases, J lost 8 bases, and 24 bases lay in between. Germline V CDR1 and CDR2: MDHEN, SYDVKM. CDR3 sequence (DNA): TGTGCCAGCACTATAAGGGGGGGGCCTTATAGGGATGAGCAGTTCTTC. Protein sequence: CASTIRGGPYRDEQFF.

The chain uses TRBV11-2 and TRBJ2-1; D is ambiguous. CDR1 and CDR2 (germline): SGHAT, FQNNGV. This CDR3 region has 16 residues. V gave up 0 bases and J gave up 4 bases, with 13 bases separating them. The DNA for the CDR3 is TGTGCCAGCAGCTTAGAACGGGCGAGAGAATACAATGAGCAGTTCTTC. It yields the protein CASSLERAREYNEQFF. Combining the CDR3 with reference TRBV11-2 and TRBJ2-1 gives the whole variable domain EAGVAQSPRYKIIEKRQSVAFWCNPISGHATLYWYQQILGQGPKLLIQFQNNGVVDDSQLPKDRFSAERLKGVDSTLKIQPAKLEDSAVYLCASSLERAREYNEQFFGPGTRLTVL.

This clonotype appeared many times. The gene calls are TRBV28 and TRBJ2-6; D is perhaps TRBD1 (6 bases). CDR3 length: 18 amino acids. The V end was cut by 5 bases, the J end by 0 bases, with 17 bases between. Germline CDR1 and CDR2: MDHEN and SYDVKM. Written as DNA, the CDR3 is TGTGCCAGCAGTCCTCAGGGGTCGGGAACCTCTGGGGCCAACGTCCTGACTTTC. It encodes CASSPQGSGTSGANVLTF.

This clonotype was recorded at least ten times. The rearrangement uses TRBV11-2 and TRBJ2-1, with 7 bases that match TRBD2. CDR3 length: 14 amino acids. Trimming removed 7 bases from V and 3 bases from J; junction bases left unmatched: 6. CDR1 is SGHAT, CDR2 FQNNGV, per germline. The CDR3 spells CASTTGGSYNEQFF. The CDR3 DNA reads as TGTGCCAGCACTACGGGAGGAAGCTACAATGAGCAGTTCTTC.

This clonotype was found many times. The chain employs TRBV6-6 and TRBJ2-5; a possible D gene is TRBD1 (6 bases). The CDR3 consists of 15 residues. Germline CDR1 reads MNHNY; CDR2 reads SVGAGI (reference sequence). V lost 0 bases, J lost 0 bases, and 8 bases lay in between. The CDR3 sequence: CASSYSGANQETQYF. DNA of the CDR3: TGTGCCAGCAGTTACTCGGGGGCGAACCAAGAGACCCAGTACTTC.

This clonotype was found many times. The chain joins TRBV5-1 to TRBJ2-1; D is possibly TRBD1 (6 bases). Germline V lookup: CDR1 SGHRS, CDR2 YFSETQ. The V and J ends lost 1 base and 4 bases respectively, with 12 bases between them. The CDR3 extends over 15 amino acids. CDR3 coding DNA: TGCGCCAGCAGCTTGAGACAGGCTGGGTACAATGAGCAGTTCTTC. This codes for CASSLRQAGYNEQFF.

In this sample, this clonotype turned up many times. The chain links TRBV20-1 to TRBJ2-7, with 9 nucleotides matching TRBD1. The CDR3 has 14 amino acids. The V gene's germline CDR1 is DFQATT and CDR2 SNEGSKA (reference sequence). Trimming took 4 bases from V and 2 from J; bases not matched to a gene: 6. The CDR3 DNA sequence: TGCAGTGCTAACCGGGACAGGGAGCCCTACGAGCAGTACTTC. Its protein product is CSANRDREPYEQYF.

The rearrangement links TRBV5-6 to TRBJ2-5, with D perhaps assigned TRBD1 or TRBD2 (5 bases each). CDR1 and CDR2 (germline): SGHDT, YYEEEE. This CDR3 comprises 14 residues. Trimming stripped 5 bases from V and 3 bases from J, with 14 bases between. CDR3 nucleotides: TGTGCCAGCAGTATAGAGGGGATGAAAGAGACCCAGTACTTC. Translating it yields CASSIEGMKETQYF. The full variable domain, with the rest looked up from reference TRBV5-6 and TRBJ2-5, is DAGVTQSPTHLIKTRGQQVTLRCSPKSGHDTVSWYQQALGQGPQFIFQYYEEEERQRGNFPDRFSGHQFPNYSSELNVNALLLGDSALYLCASSIEGMKETQYFGPGTRLLVL.

There are many counts of this clonotype. The V gene is TRBV28, the J gene TRBJ2-2, with D tentatively TRBD2 (5 bases). CDR3 length equals 15 residues. Germline lookup yields CDR1 MDHEN and CDR2 SYDVKM. The ends were cut back, 3 bases at V and 1 base at J, with 9 bases in the middle. This chain's CDR3 is CASSFKRMNTGELFF. The CDR3 DNA follows: TGTGCCAGCAGTTTCAAGCGGATGAACACCGGGGAGCTGTTTTTT.

This clonotype was seen more than once but under ten times. This rearrangement joins TRBV19 to TRBJ2-2; D is undetermined. Germline V gene lookup returns CDR1 LNHDA and CDR2 SQIVND (reference sequence). This CDR3 contains 14 residues. Trimming removed 3 bases at V and 0 bases at J, with 5 bases between. CDR3 coding DNA: TGTGCCAGTAGTATTGGGACGAACACCGGGGAGCTGTTTTTT. Its translation: CASSIGTNTGELFF.

This clonotype has at least ten counts. The gene calls are TRBV5-5 and TRBJ2-3; 7 bases align to TRBD1. Germline values: CDR1 SGHKS, CDR2 YYEKEE (reference sequence). The V segment lost 4 bases and the J segment 3 bases; nucleotides outside the gene matches: 8. The CDR3 is 15 residues long. The CDR3 DNA reads TGTGCCAGCAGCCCCAGGGGGTTGAGGACAGATACGCAGTATTTT. Translating it yields CASSPRGLRTDTQYF.

This chain uses TRBV5-6 with TRBJ2-1, with 7 positions matching TRBD1. Trimming cost V 0 bases and J 10 bases; bases outside gene matches: 4. CDR1 and CDR2 from the germline V gene are SGHDT and YYEEEE. CDR3 size: 13 residues. This CDR3 is CASSLVGTEEQFF. The CDR3 region has the DNA TGTGCCAGCAGCTTGGTTGGGACAGAGGAGCAGTTCTTC.

This clonotype occurred a few times. The gene calls are TRBV5-1 and TRBJ2-3; maybe TRBD1 (6 bases). The V end lost 7 bases, the J end lost 0 bases, and 15 bases lay between the germline ends. The CDR3 length is 15 residues. Germline lookup yields CDR1 SGHRS and CDR2 YFSETQ. The CDR3 nucleotides read TGCGCCAGCCGATTACGGACAGCGAGCACAGATACGCAGTATTTT. Its protein product is CASRLRTASTDTQYF.

The V call is TRBV5-4, the J call TRBJ2-3; the match to TRBD2 covers 7 bases. Germline CDR1 reads SGHNT; CDR2 reads YYREEE (reference sequence). CDR3 length equals 15 residues. V lost 4 bases, J lost 2 bases, and 7 bases stayed unmatched. The CDR3 region is CASSLPLAATDTQYF. The DNA for the CDR3 is TGTGCCAGCAGCCTACCCCTAGCGGCCACAGATACGCAGTATTTT.

There are many counts of this clonotype. This sequence joins TRBV5-1 and TRBJ2-7; 9 nucleotides match TRBD2. The CDR3 is made up of 14 amino acids. With 5 bases clipped from V and 5 bases from J, the junction kept 8 bases outside the gene matches. Germline CDR1 and CDR2: SGHRS and YFSETQ. CDR3 region: CASRSLAGDNEQYF. CDR3 bases: TGCGCCAGCAGATCCTTAGCGGGAGATAACGAGCAGTACTTC.

The gene calls are TRBV15 and TRBJ2-1; D not certain. The CDR3 consists of 14 residues. The ends were cut back, 0 bases at V and 5 bases at J, with 8 bases in the middle. CDR1 LNHNV and CDR2 YYDKDF come from the germline V gene (reference sequence). The CDR3 loop is CATSRDRADNEQFF. CDR3 nucleotides: TGTGCCACCAGCAGAGATAGGGCCGACAATGAGCAGTTCTTC. The full variable domain, its missing parts supplied by reference TRBV15 and TRBJ2-1, is DAMVIQNPRYQVTQFGKPVTLSCSQTLNHNVMYWYQQKSSQAPKLLFHYYDKDFNNEADTPDNFQSRRPNTSFCFLDIRSPGLGDTAMYLCATSRDRADNEQFFGPGTRLTVL.

The chain couples TRBV12-3 or TRBV12-4 to TRBJ2-2; D uncertain. This CDR3 is 15 amino acids long. Trimming shortened V by 5 bases and J by 0 bases, and 10 bases separated the two germline ends. CDR3 nucleotide sequence: TGTGCCAGCAGTGACCCGGAGACGAACACCGGGGAGCTGTTTTTT. This gives the protein CASSDPETNTGELFF.

This clonotype showed up many times. The chain carries TRBV29-1 and TRBJ2-7, with 9 bases matching TRBD1. The CDR3 totals 14 residues. V lost 4 bases and J lost 4; bases outside the gene matches: 8. CDR1 is SQVTM, CDR2 ANQGSEA, per germline. The CDR3 DNA reads as TGCAGCGTTGTTCTTGTGGGACAGGGTTACGAGCAGTACTTC. It translates to CSVVLVGQGYEQYF.

At least ten counts were recorded for this clonotype. The chain is built from TRBV5-4 and TRBJ2-3, with TRBD2 matching 11 bases. There are 18 residues in the CDR3. In germline, CDR1 is SGHNT, CDR2 YYREEE (reference sequence). V shed 4 bases, J shed 0 bases, and the junction held 10 bases outside the gene matches. CDR3 nucleotides: TGTGCCAGCAGCATGCTAGCGGGAGGAAACTCTAGCACAGATACGCAGTATTTT. Its translation is CASSMLAGGNSSTDTQYF.